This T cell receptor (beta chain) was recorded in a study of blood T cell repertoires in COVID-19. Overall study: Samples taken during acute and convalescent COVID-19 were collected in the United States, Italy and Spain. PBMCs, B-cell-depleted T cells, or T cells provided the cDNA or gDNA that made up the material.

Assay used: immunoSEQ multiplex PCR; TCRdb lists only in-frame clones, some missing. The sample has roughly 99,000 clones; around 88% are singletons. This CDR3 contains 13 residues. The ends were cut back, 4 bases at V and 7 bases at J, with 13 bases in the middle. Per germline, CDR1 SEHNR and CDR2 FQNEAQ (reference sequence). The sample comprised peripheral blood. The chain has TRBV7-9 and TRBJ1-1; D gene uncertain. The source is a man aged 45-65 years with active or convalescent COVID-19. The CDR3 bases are TGTGCCAGCAGCTCATTTCGAGACTATGAAGCTTTCTTT. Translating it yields CASSSFRDYEAFF.